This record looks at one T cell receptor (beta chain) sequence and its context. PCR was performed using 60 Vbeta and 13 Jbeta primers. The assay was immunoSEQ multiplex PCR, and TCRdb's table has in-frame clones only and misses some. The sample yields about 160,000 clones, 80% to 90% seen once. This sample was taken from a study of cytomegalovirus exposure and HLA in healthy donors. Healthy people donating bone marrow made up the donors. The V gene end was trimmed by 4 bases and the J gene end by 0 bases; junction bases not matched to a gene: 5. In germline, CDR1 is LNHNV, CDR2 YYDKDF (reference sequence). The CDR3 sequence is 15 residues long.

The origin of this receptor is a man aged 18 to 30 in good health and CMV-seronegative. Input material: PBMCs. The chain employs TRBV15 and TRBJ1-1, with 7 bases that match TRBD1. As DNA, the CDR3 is TGTGCCACCAGCAAAGGGACAGTGATGAACACTGAAGCTTTCTTT. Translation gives CATSKGTVMNTEAFF.